This is a list of T cell receptor beta chains from one sample in a study of shared clonotypes between healthy human individuals. Produced via immunoSEQ multiplex PCR; TCRdb's table is partial and in-frame only. This table holds 800,000 to 1,200,000 clones, 75% to 85% found once. Input material: memory CD4+ T cells from PBMCs. The receptors derive from a man between 18 and 35 years old in good health. Some clones in this sample may be carry-over from other donors' samples. The CDR3 runs from the conserved cysteine through the conserved F or W. The order of the fields is D gene, J gene, V gene, clone size, CDR3 protein, CDR3 DNA. D genes are given only for firm matches. The size field is filled for only some rows; it gives once, few, many or a size class.

d_call: .; j_call: TRBJ2-7; v_call: TRBV2; clone_size: .; cdr3_aa: CASSDMATVGYEQYF; cdr3_nt: TGTGCCAGCAGTGATATGGCCACTGTGGGGTACGAGCAGTACTTC
d_call: TRBD2; j_call: TRBJ2-1; v_call: TRBV5-4; clone_size: .; cdr3_aa: CASSLGSSGNYNEQFF; cdr3_nt: TGTGCCAGCAGCTTAGGGTCTAGCGGGAACTACAATGAGCAGTTCTTC
d_call: TRBD1; j_call: TRBJ1-2; v_call: TRBV6-1; clone_size: few; cdr3_aa: CASSEVTGAGYTF; cdr3_nt: TGTGCCAGCAGTGAAGTCACAGGGGCTGGCTACACCTTC
d_call: .; j_call: TRBJ2-3; v_call: TRBV4-1; clone_size: .; cdr3_aa: CASSQDRGRDTQYF; cdr3_nt: TGCGCCAGCAGCCAAGATCGGGGACGTGATACGCAGTATTTT
d_call: .; j_call: TRBJ2-3; v_call: TRBV11-2; clone_size: .; cdr3_aa: CASSLGPVTDTQYF; cdr3_nt: TGTGCCAGCAGCTTAGGCCCAGTCACAGATACGCAGTATTTT
d_call: TRBD2; j_call: TRBJ2-1; v_call: TRBV11-2; clone_size: .; cdr3_aa: CASSPRGLAGDPYNEQFF; cdr3_nt: TGTGCCAGCAGCCCCAGGGGACTAGCGGGAGATCCCTACAATGAGCAGTTCTTC
d_call: .; j_call: TRBJ1-1; v_call: TRBV6-5; clone_size: .; cdr3_aa: CASSYYGSSEAFF; cdr3_nt: TGTGCCAGCAGTTACTATGGTTCGTCTGAAGCTTTCTTT
d_call: .; j_call: TRBJ1-1; v_call: TRBV7-2; clone_size: once; cdr3_aa: CASSATRQTNTEAFF; cdr3_nt: TGTGCCAGCAGCGCGACGCGGCAAACTAACACTGAAGCTTTCTTT
d_call: .; j_call: TRBJ2-5; v_call: TRBV9; clone_size: .; cdr3_aa: CASSVDGRHGETQYF; cdr3_nt: TGTGCCAGCAGCGTAGACGGCAGACATGGGGAGACCCAGTACTTC
d_call: .; j_call: TRBJ2-1; v_call: TRBV28; clone_size: .; cdr3_aa: CASSLPLLRATYNEQFF; cdr3_nt: TGTGCCAGCAGTTTACCCCTTCTGCGGGCGACTTACAATGAGCAGTTCTTC
d_call: .; j_call: TRBJ1-1; v_call: TRBV11-2; clone_size: .; cdr3_aa: CASSLFSRMNTEAFF; cdr3_nt: TGTGCCAGCAGCTTATTCTCTCGGATGAACACTGAAGCTTTCTTT
d_call: .; j_call: TRBJ2-6; v_call: TRBV28; clone_size: many; cdr3_aa: CASSFEHSGANVLTF; cdr3_nt: TGTGCCAGCAGTTTTGAGCATTCTGGGGCCAACGTCCTGACTTTC
d_call: .; j_call: TRBJ2-6; v_call: TRBV5-1; clone_size: .; cdr3_aa: CASSLVQGANVLTF; cdr3_nt: TGCGCCAGCAGCTTGGTACAGGGGGCCAACGTCCTGACTTTC
d_call: TRBD2; j_call: TRBJ2-1; v_call: TRBV19; clone_size: .; cdr3_aa: CASSIGTLAGKGEQFF; cdr3_nt: TGTGCCAGTAGTATAGGAACCCTAGCGGGAAAGGGTGAGCAGTTCTTC
d_call: .; j_call: TRBJ1-5; v_call: TRBV7-2; clone_size: .; cdr3_aa: CASSLRRGSNQPQHF; cdr3_nt: TGTGCCAGCAGCTTACGAAGGGGTAGCAATCAGCCCCAGCATTTT
d_call: TRBD1; j_call: TRBJ2-2; v_call: TRBV5-6; clone_size: .; cdr3_aa: CASSESDRGINTGELFF; cdr3_nt: TGTGCCAGCAGCGAAAGTGACAGGGGGATAAACACCGGGGAGCTGTTTTTT
d_call: TRBD1; j_call: TRBJ1-1; v_call: TRBV18; clone_size: .; cdr3_aa: CASSPKTGGQNGAFF; cdr3_nt: TGTGCCAGCTCCCCCAAGACAGGGGGCCAGAATGGAGCTTTCTTT
d_call: TRBD2; j_call: TRBJ2-3; v_call: TRBV12-5; clone_size: .; cdr3_aa: CASGSGGPGDTQYF; cdr3_nt: TGTGCTAGTGGTAGCGGGGGACCGGGGGATACGCAGTATTTT
d_call: .; j_call: TRBJ2-3; v_call: TRBV9; clone_size: .; cdr3_aa: CASSVEEGGRTDTQYF; cdr3_nt: TGTGCCAGCAGCGTAGAGGAGGGAGGCAGAACAGATACGCAGTATTTT
d_call: .; j_call: TRBJ1-2; v_call: TRBV7-9; clone_size: .; cdr3_aa: CASSLGAGEYGYTF; cdr3_nt: TGTGCCAGCAGCTTAGGAGCGGGGGAATATGGCTACACCTTC
d_call: .; j_call: TRBJ2-6; v_call: TRBV27; clone_size: .; cdr3_aa: CASSLGDSSGANVLTF; cdr3_nt: TGTGCCAGCAGTTTAGGTGACAGCTCTGGGGCCAACGTCCTGACTTTC
d_call: .; j_call: TRBJ2-1; v_call: TRBV18; clone_size: .; cdr3_aa: CASSPRLEGGGNEQFF; cdr3_nt: TGTGCCAGCTCACCACGGCTCGAGGGGGGAGGCAATGAGCAGTTCTTC
d_call: TRBD1; j_call: TRBJ1-1; v_call: TRBV6-5; clone_size: .; cdr3_aa: CASSYSTGVTEAFF; cdr3_nt: TGTGCCAGCAGTTACTCGACAGGGGTCACTGAAGCTTTCTTT
d_call: TRBD2; j_call: TRBJ2-1; v_call: TRBV25-1; clone_size: few; cdr3_aa: CASSYPGGRDEQFF; cdr3_nt: TGTGCCAGCAGTTACCCGGGCGGGAGGGATGAGCAGTTCTTC
d_call: .; j_call: TRBJ1-5; v_call: TRBV28; clone_size: many; cdr3_aa: CASFSLGGGRQPQHF; cdr3_nt: TGTGCCAGCTTCTCCTTAGGGGGAGGGAGACAGCCCCAGCATTTT
d_call: TRBD2; j_call: TRBJ2-5; v_call: TRBV5-1; clone_size: .; cdr3_aa: CASSFAGTTEETQYF; cdr3_nt: TGCGCCAGCAGCTTTGCCGGGACTACAGAAGAGACCCAGTACTTC
d_call: TRBD2; j_call: TRBJ2-1; v_call: TRBV7-2; clone_size: few; cdr3_aa: CASSPAVTSPSNEQFF; cdr3_nt: TGTGCCAGCAGCCCAGCGGTGACTAGCCCCAGTAATGAGCAGTTCTTC
d_call: TRBD2; j_call: TRBJ2-3; v_call: TRBV7-3; clone_size: .; cdr3_aa: CASSRIAGTQYF; cdr3_nt: TGTGCCAGCAGCCGGATAGCGGGTACGCAGTATTTT
d_call: TRBD2; j_call: TRBJ2-3; v_call: TRBV10-3; clone_size: .; cdr3_aa: CAISNGRTGDTQYF; cdr3_nt: TGTGCCATCAGTAACGGGAGGACGGGGGATACGCAGTATTTT
d_call: .; j_call: TRBJ2-2; v_call: TRBV7-3; clone_size: few; cdr3_aa: CASSFSLAGGELFF; cdr3_nt: TGTGCCAGCAGCTTTTCCCTGGCGGGAGGGGAGCTGTTTTTT
d_call: .; j_call: TRBJ1-5; v_call: TRBV7-6; clone_size: once; cdr3_aa: CASSLSGNQPQHF; cdr3_nt: TGTGCCAGCAGCTTATCCGGCAATCAGCCCCAGCATTTT
d_call: .; j_call: TRBJ1-1; v_call: TRBV5-1; clone_size: .; cdr3_aa: CASRGDTKVGNTEAFF; cdr3_nt: TGCGCCAGCAGGGGGGACACCAAGGTTGGGAACACTGAAGCTTTCTTT
d_call: .; j_call: TRBJ1-1; v_call: TRBV5-1; clone_size: .; cdr3_aa: CASREGMSGAEAFF; cdr3_nt: TGCGCCAGCAGGGAGGGGATGAGTGGGGCTGAAGCTTTCTTT
d_call: .; j_call: TRBJ2-3; v_call: TRBV7-2; clone_size: .; cdr3_aa: CASSLLGFKAPDTQYF; cdr3_nt: TGTGCCAGCAGCTTACTGGGGTTTAAGGCCCCAGATACGCAGTATTTT
d_call: .; j_call: TRBJ1-4; v_call: TRBV7-9; clone_size: .; cdr3_aa: CASSLFQGEKLFF; cdr3_nt: TGTGCCAGCAGCTTGTTTCAGGGTGAAAAACTGTTTTTT
d_call: TRBD1; j_call: TRBJ2-1; v_call: TRBV14; clone_size: .; cdr3_aa: CASSTRTGGWSYNEQFF; cdr3_nt: TGTGCCAGCAGCACGAGGACAGGGGGCTGGTCCTACAATGAGCAGTTCTTC
d_call: TRBD1; j_call: TRBJ1-1; v_call: TRBV30; clone_size: few; cdr3_aa: CAWSEGQGIAEAFF; cdr3_nt: TGTGCCTGGAGTGAGGGACAGGGGATCGCTGAAGCTTTCTTT
d_call: TRBD2; j_call: TRBJ2-7; v_call: TRBV30; clone_size: .; cdr3_aa: CAWTSRTRAYEQYF; cdr3_nt: TGTGCCTGGACCTCTCGGACTAGGGCCTACGAGCAGTACTTC
d_call: .; j_call: TRBJ2-1; v_call: TRBV5-4; clone_size: .; cdr3_aa: CASSSTGESYNEQFF; cdr3_nt: TGTGCCAGCAGCTCAACCGGGGAGTCCTACAATGAGCAGTTCTTC
d_call: .; j_call: TRBJ2-7; v_call: TRBV18; clone_size: .; cdr3_aa: CASSPRQGTYEQYF; cdr3_nt: TGTGCCAGCTCACCACGCCAGGGAACCTACGAGCAGTACTTC
d_call: TRBD1; j_call: TRBJ1-1; v_call: TRBV18; clone_size: .; cdr3_aa: CASSPPSGQGERAFF; cdr3_nt: TGTGCCAGCTCACCCCCAAGTGGACAGGGAGAAAGGGCTTTCTTT
d_call: TRBD1; j_call: TRBJ1-1; v_call: TRBV5-1; clone_size: .; cdr3_aa: CASSFYRQGGTEAFF; cdr3_nt: TGCGCCAGCAGCTTCTACAGACAGGGTGGCACTGAAGCTTTCTTT
d_call: .; j_call: TRBJ1-5; v_call: TRBV10-3; clone_size: .; cdr3_aa: CAISERAGLGKSNQPQHF; cdr3_nt: TGTGCCATCAGTGAAAGAGCAGGGTTGGGGAAGAGCAATCAGCCCCAGCATTTT
d_call: .; j_call: TRBJ2-3; v_call: TRBV9; clone_size: once; cdr3_aa: CASSVGRTADTQYF; cdr3_nt: TGTGCCAGCAGCGTAGGGAGGACGGCAGATACGCAGTATTTT
d_call: .; j_call: TRBJ1-3; v_call: TRBV5-1; clone_size: few; cdr3_aa: CASSSSNSGNTIYF; cdr3_nt: TGCGCCAGCAGCTCCAGCAACTCTGGAAACACCATATATTTT
d_call: TRBD2; j_call: TRBJ2-5; v_call: TRBV18; clone_size: .; cdr3_aa: CASSPPTGGGKTQYF; cdr3_nt: TGTGCCAGCTCACCACCTACGGGAGGCGGGAAGACCCAGTACTTC
d_call: TRBD1; j_call: TRBJ1-2; v_call: TRBV27; clone_size: .; cdr3_aa: CASSFRGLEGYTF; cdr3_nt: TGTGCCAGCAGTTTCAGGGGGCTCGAAGGCTACACCTTC
d_call: TRBD1; j_call: TRBJ1-1; v_call: TRBV29-1; clone_size: few; cdr3_aa: CSVAGGSEAFF; cdr3_nt: TGCAGCGTGGCAGGGGGCTCTGAAGCTTTCTTT
d_call: TRBD1; j_call: TRBJ2-1; v_call: TRBV25-1; clone_size: .; cdr3_aa: CASSESGTGDWEQFF; cdr3_nt: TGTGCCAGCAGTGAATCCGGGACAGGGGATTGGGAGCAGTTCTTC
d_call: .; j_call: TRBJ1-1; v_call: TRBV7-3; clone_size: .; cdr3_aa: CASSLGSSTEAFF; cdr3_nt: TGTGCCAGCAGCTTAGGTAGCAGCACTGAAGCTTTCTTT
d_call: TRBD1; j_call: TRBJ1-5; v_call: TRBV6-6; clone_size: .; cdr3_aa: CASSDRTGFNQPQHF; cdr3_nt: TGTGCCAGCAGTGACCGGACAGGGTTTAATCAGCCCCAGCATTTT
d_call: .; j_call: TRBJ1-1; v_call: TRBV9; clone_size: .; cdr3_aa: CASSVVGGPGEAFF; cdr3_nt: TGTGCCAGCAGCGTAGTAGGGGGGCCAGGCGAAGCTTTCTTT
d_call: TRBD2; j_call: TRBJ2-6; v_call: TRBV19; clone_size: .; cdr3_aa: CASSPRGGYRSGANVLTF; cdr3_nt: TGTGCCAGTAGTCCTCGGGGGGGTTACCGCTCTGGGGCCAACGTCCTGACTTTC
d_call: .; j_call: TRBJ1-1; v_call: TRBV7-2; clone_size: many; cdr3_aa: CASSSTSGAYTEAFF; cdr3_nt: TGTGCCAGCAGCTCCACCTCGGGGGCTTACACTGAAGCTTTCTTT
d_call: .; j_call: TRBJ2-1; v_call: TRBV19; clone_size: .; cdr3_aa: CASSPRGYNEQFF; cdr3_nt: TGTGCCAGTAGTCCCCGGGGGTACAATGAGCAGTTCTTC
d_call: .; j_call: TRBJ2-2; v_call: TRBV11-3; clone_size: .; cdr3_aa: CASSLEGGGNTGELFF; cdr3_nt: TGTGCCAGCAGCTTAGAGGGTGGGGGCAACACCGGGGAGCTGTTTTTT
d_call: TRBD2; j_call: TRBJ2-1; v_call: TRBV14; clone_size: .; cdr3_aa: CASSQLGGVIYNEQFF; cdr3_nt: TGTGCCAGCAGCCAACTGGGGGGGGTTATATACAATGAGCAGTTCTTC
d_call: .; j_call: TRBJ2-7; v_call: TRBV5-1; clone_size: .; cdr3_aa: CASRGFPPYEQYF; cdr3_nt: TGCGCCAGCAGGGGGTTTCCCCCCTACGAGCAGTACTTC
d_call: .; j_call: TRBJ1-1; v_call: TRBV28; clone_size: few; cdr3_aa: CASSFPGVANTEAFF; cdr3_nt: TGTGCCAGCAGTTTCCCCGGGGTGGCGAACACTGAAGCTTTCTTT
d_call: TRBD2; j_call: TRBJ2-3; v_call: TRBV7-9; clone_size: .; cdr3_aa: CASSSRLAGDTQYF; cdr3_nt: TGTGCCAGCAGCTCCAGACTAGCGGGAGATACGCAGTATTTT